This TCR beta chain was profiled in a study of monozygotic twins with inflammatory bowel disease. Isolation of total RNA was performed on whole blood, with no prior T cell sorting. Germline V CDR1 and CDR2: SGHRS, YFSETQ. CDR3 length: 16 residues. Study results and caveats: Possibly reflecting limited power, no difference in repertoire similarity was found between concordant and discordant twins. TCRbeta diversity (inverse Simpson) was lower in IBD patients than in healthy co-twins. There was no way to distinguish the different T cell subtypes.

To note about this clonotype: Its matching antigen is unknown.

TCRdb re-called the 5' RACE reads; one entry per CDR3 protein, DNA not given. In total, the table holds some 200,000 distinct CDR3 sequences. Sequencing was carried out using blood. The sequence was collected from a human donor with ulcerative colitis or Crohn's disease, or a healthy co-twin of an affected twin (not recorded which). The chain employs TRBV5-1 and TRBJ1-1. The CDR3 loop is CASSPPPAGMNTEAFF.